The next 29 T cell receptor beta chains were all read from a single sample in a study of shared clonotypes between healthy human individuals. Method: immunoSEQ multiplex PCR; TCRdb's copy keeps in-frame clones and lacks some. This sample carries roughly 890,000 clones, nearly 95% of them seen once, and the ten largest clones take about 25%. CD45RO-negative CD8 cells positively selected for CCR7 made up the naive population, which excluded terminally differentiated effector memory CD45RA+ cells. Source material: naive CD8+ T cells sorted from blood. These receptors originate from a man aged 25-45 years in good health.

This chain joins TRBV15 and TRBJ2-7; TRBD2 matches at 13 bases. The germline gives CDR1 LNHNV, CDR2 YYDKDF (reference sequence). Trimming cost V 4 bases and J 0 bases; bases outside gene matches: 9. This CDR3 is 18 amino acids long. The CDR3 region has the DNA TGTGCCACCAGCATTGGGACTAGCGGGACCGCTTACTCCTACGAGCAGTACTTC. Protein sequence: CATSIGTSGTAYSYEQYF.

The chain links TRBV11-2 to TRBJ2-2; D unresolved. Germline values: CDR1 SGHAT, CDR2 FQNNGV. V shed 5 bases and J shed 2 bases, with 6 bases lying between them. The CDR3 is 13 amino acids. The CDR3 region is CASSPPNTGELFF. The CDR3 DNA sequence: TGTGCCAGCAGCCCCCCCAACACCGGGGAGCTGTTTTTT.

The chain has TRBV5-6 and TRBJ1-5; no firm D call. CDR3 length: 13 amino acids. V shed 3 bases and J shed 7 bases, with 11 bases lying between them. Per the germline V gene, CDR1 is SGHDT and CDR2 is YYEEEE. The CDR3 nucleotides read TGTGCCAGCAGCTCCTCAACGGGCCAGCCCCAGCATTTT. Its protein product is CASSSSTGQPQHF.

This chain links TRBV30 with TRBJ1-1; no clear D. The CDR3 consists of 12 residues. Trimming pared 2 bases from V and 1 base from J, leaving 5 bases between. CDR1 is GTSNPN, CDR2 SVGIG, per germline (reference sequence). This CDR3 is CAWSSGNTEAFF. The DNA of the CDR3 is TGTGCCTGGAGTTCGGGGAACACTGAAGCTTTCTTT.

The rearrangement joins TRBV2 to TRBJ2-7, with 8 bases identical to TRBD1. V lost 0 bases to trimming and J lost 5 bases; unmatched junction nucleotides: 3. Germline V lookup: CDR1 SNHLY, CDR2 FYNNEI. CDR3 length: 14 residues. CDR3 sequence (DNA): TGTGCCAGCAGTGAAGCGGACAGGGCCAACGAGCAGTACTTC. Protein sequence: CASSEADRANEQYF.

The chain has TRBV11-3 and TRBJ2-5; 7 bases are a match to TRBD2. In germline, CDR1 is SGHNT, CDR2 YENEEA. V gave up 4 bases and J gave up 5 bases; unmatched junction bases: 7. The CDR3 runs 14 residues. In DNA form, the CDR3 reads TGTGCCAGCAGCTCGGGACTGCGGGGGGAGACCCAGTACTTC. Its protein is CASSSGLRGETQYF. Variable domain in full (rest from reference TRBV11-3 and TRBJ2-5): EAGVVQSPRYKIIEKKQPVAFWCNPISGHNTLYWYLQNLGQGPELLIRYENEEAVDDSQLPKDRFSAERLKGVDSTLKIQPAELGDSAVYLCASSSGLRGETQYFGPGTRLLVL.

This chain connects TRBV2 to TRBJ2-2; 7 positions match TRBD2. The length of the CDR3 is 14 residues. Germline V gene sequence: CDR1 SNHLY, CDR2 FYNNEI. The J segment lost 6 bases and the V segment lost 6 bases, leaving 7 bases of the junction unmatched. The CDR3 DNA reads as TGTGCCAGCAGGGGAGGGATCCTCCCCGGGGAGCTGTTTTTT. This gives the protein CASRGGILPGELFF.

The chain recombines TRBV6-1 with TRBJ1-1; 8 bases match TRBD1. This CDR3 spans 14 amino acids. Germline-derived CDR1 and CDR2 are MNHNS and SASEGT. With 3 bases clipped from V and 4 bases from J, the junction kept 4 bases outside the gene matches. CDR3 region: CASSESTGGTEAFF. CDR3 bases: TGTGCCAGCAGTGAGTCCACAGGGGGCACTGAAGCTTTCTTT.

The chain carries TRBV11-2 and TRBJ2-2; D remains unclear. Germline V CDR1 and CDR2: SGHAT, FQNNGV. The CDR3 runs 12 residues. V was trimmed by 1 base and J by 11 bases, leaving 8 bases between them. For the CDR3, the DNA is TGTGCCAGCAGCTTAGGTTGGGTTGAGCTGTTTTTT. It is translated as CASSLGWVELFF.

In this sample, this clone turned up once. The CDR3 is CASSPPSGTPGRDTQYF. The CDR3 coding sequence is TGTGCCAGCAGCCCACCCTCCGGGACTCCCGGTAGGGATACGCAGTATTTT. V usage is TRBV7-9 and J usage is TRBJ2-3, with D possibly matching TRBD2 (6 bases). Trimming removed 5 bases at V and 6 bases at J, with 24 bases between. The CDR3 is 17 residues long. Germline V gene data show CDR1 as SEHNR and CDR2 as FQNEAQ (reference sequence). The full variable domain, in which reference TRBV7-9 and TRBJ2-3 provide the parts outside the CDR3, is DTGVSQNPRHKITKRGQNVTFRCDPISEHNRLYWYRQTLGQGPEFLTYFQNEAQLEKSRLLSDRFSAERPKGSFSTLEIQRTEQGDSAMYLCASSPPSGTPGRDTQYFGPGTRLTVL.

This clone turned up a few times. The sample has other DNA sequences that encode this CDR3 too. V and J are TRBV28 and TRBJ2-7, with D unclear. V lost 2 bases and J lost 3, with 2 bases in between. The germline CDR1 and CDR2 sequences are MDHEN and SYDVKM. The CDR3 is 11 amino acids. The CDR3 loop reads CASSLGYEQYF. DNA for the CDR3: TGTGCCAGCAGTTTAGGCTACGAGCAGTACTTC.

This rearrangement joins TRBV14 to TRBJ2-2; no clear D gene. The CDR3 is 12 amino acids. The V end was cut by 4 bases, the J end by 5 bases, with 5 bases between. Germline V gene lookup returns CDR1 SGHDN and CDR2 FVKESK. The CDR3 loop reads CASSPETGELFF. CDR3 coding DNA: TGTGCCAGCAGCCCGGAGACCGGGGAGCTGTTTTTT.

The genes are TRBV9 and TRBJ2-2, with D unclear. V was trimmed by 3 bases and J by 8 bases, leaving 8 bases between them. CDR3 length equals 12 residues. Per the germline V gene, CDR1 is SGDLS and CDR2 is YYNGEE. CDR3 sequence: CASSAPGGELFF. DNA of the CDR3: TGTGCCAGCAGCGCCCCCGGGGGGGAGCTGTTTTTT.

This rearrangement joins TRBV9 to TRBJ2-3; TRBD2 matches at 7 bases. Germline CDR1 reads SGDLS; CDR2 reads YYNGEE. This CDR3 has 16 amino acids. V shed 4 bases, J shed 3 bases, and the junction held 11 bases outside the gene matches. CDR3 sequence reads: CASSTYHAGVTDTQYF. The CDR3 DNA reads as TGTGCCAGCAGCACTTATCATGCGGGAGTAACAGATACGCAGTATTTT.

The V and J genes are TRBV7-8 and TRBJ2-6; D could derive from TRBD1 or TRBD2 (5 bases each). With 1 base removed from V and 0 bases from J, the gap between germline ends came to 16 bases. CDR1 and CDR2 (germline): SGHVS, FQNEAQ. The CDR3 is 19 amino acids. CDR3: CASSLVPGARTSGANVLTF. In DNA, the CDR3 is TGTGCCAGCAGCTTAGTGCCCGGGGCCAGGACCTCTGGGGCCAACGTCCTGACTTTC.

This clone was counted a single time. This rearrangement joins TRBV19 to TRBJ1-5; TRBD1 is a possible D gene (6 bases). Trimming stripped 3 bases from V and 2 bases from J, with 14 bases between. The germline CDR1 and CDR2 sequences are LNHDA and SQIVND (reference sequence). The CDR3 spans 16 residues. CDR3 region: CASSIGFRTGNQPQHF. The DNA of the CDR3 is TGTGCCAGTAGTATTGGGTTCCGGACAGGCAATCAGCCCCAGCATTTT.

This clone was observed at least ten times. This sequence joins TRBV28 and TRBJ2-7; 8 positions match TRBD1. With 9 bases clipped from V and 3 bases from J, the junction kept 7 bases outside the gene matches. The CDR3 length is 13 residues. The V gene's germline CDR1 is MDHEN and CDR2 SYDVKM. The DNA for the CDR3 is TGTGCCAGTGCGACAGGGGCTTACTACGAGCAGTACTTC. This sequence encodes CASATGAYYEQYF.

The chain uses TRBV11-2 and TRBJ2-7; unclear D gene. CDR1 and CDR2 (germline): SGHAT, FQNNGV. The CDR3 has 12 amino acids. V lost 6 bases to trimming and J lost 5 bases, with 11 bases between them. CDR3 DNA: TGTGCCAGCAGTGCAGACTGGGACGAGCAGTACTTC. Protein: CASSADWDEQYF.

This chain connects TRBV19 to TRBJ2-7; the D call may be TRBD1 or TRBD2 (5 bases each). V lost 3 bases, J lost 2 bases, and 11 bases lay in between. The CDR3 is 14 residues long. Per germline, CDR1 LNHDA and CDR2 SQIVND (reference sequence). CDR3 bases: TGTGCCAGTAGTATGGGGGAAGGGGCCTACGAGCAGTACTTC. Its protein product is CASSMGEGAYEQYF.

V gene TRBV18 combines with J gene TRBJ1-2; D unclear. The CDR3 is 14 amino acids. CDR1 and CDR2 (germline): KGHSH, LQKENI. Deletions cut 5 bases from V and 2 bases from J, with 12 bases between. For the CDR3, the DNA is TGTGCCAGCTCAGACCGGGAGGCCAACTATGGCTACACCTTC. Translated: CASSDREANYGYTF.

The rearrangement uses TRBV10-1 and TRBJ1-1; a weak D match, TRBD1 (5 bases). This CDR3 comprises 13 residues. Germline V CDR1 and CDR2: WNHNN, SYGVQD (reference sequence). V lost 4 bases to trimming and J lost 6 bases, with 12 bases between them. CDR3 coding DNA: TGCGCCAGCAGTGCTCCAGGGTTGGCTGAAGCTTTCTTT. Its protein is CASSAPGLAEAFF.

This clone has a handful of counts. CDR3 nucleotides: TGTGCCAGCAGCCTACGGACAGCTAACTATGGCTACACCTTC. This sequence encodes CASSLRTANYGYTF. The genes are TRBV5-8 and TRBJ1-2; D perhaps matches TRBD1 (6 bases). Germline CDR1 SGHTS, CDR2 YDEGEE. The V and J ends lost 4 bases and 0 bases respectively, with 10 bases between them. This CDR3 is 14 amino acids long.

This chain uses TRBV15 with TRBJ1-3, with D unresolved. The V end lost 5 bases, the J end lost 4 bases, and 9 bases lay between the germline ends. This CDR3 has 13 amino acids. Per germline, CDR1 LNHNV and CDR2 YYDKDF (reference sequence). The CDR3 spells CATSRAGGNTIYF. CDR3 coding DNA: TGTGCCACCAGCCGGGCCGGCGGAAACACCATATATTTT. Using reference TRBV15 and TRBJ1-3 for the parts outside the CDR3, the full variable domain is DAMVIQNPRYQVTQFGKPVTLSCSQTLNHNVMYWYQQKSSQAPKLLFHYYDKDFNNEADTPDNFQSRRPNTSFCFLDIRSPGLGDTAMYLCATSRAGGNTIYFGEGSWLTVV.

The chain employs TRBV7-9 and TRBJ2-7; no reliable D call. The V gene's germline CDR1 is SEHNR and CDR2 FQNEAQ (reference sequence). V lost 6 bases and J lost 2, with 8 bases in between. CDR3 length equals 12 residues. Here the CDR3 reads CASRSGPYEQYF. The CDR3 bases are TGTGCCAGCAGGTCTGGACCCTACGAGCAGTACTTC.

J is TRBJ2-7 and V is TRBV5-6; 7 nucleotides agree with TRBD2. This CDR3 is built from 14 residues. Per germline, CDR1 SGHDT and CDR2 YYEEEE. V lost 0 bases, J lost 3 bases, and 3 bases stayed unmatched. CDR3 in DNA: TGTGCCAGCAGCTTGGATGGACTAGGCTACGAGCAGTACTTC. As protein: CASSLDGLGYEQYF. The full variable domain, completed using reference TRBV5-6 and TRBJ2-7, is DAGVTQSPTHLIKTRGQQVTLRCSPKSGHDTVSWYQQALGQGPQFIFQYYEEEERQRGNFPDRFSGHQFPNYSSELNVNALLLGDSALYLCASSLDGLGYEQYFGPGTRLTVT.

The V and J genes are TRBV19 and TRBJ1-1, with 8 nucleotides matching TRBD1. This CDR3 is built from 17 residues. V lost 3 bases and J lost 0; bases outside the gene matches: 9. The germline gives CDR1 LNHDA, CDR2 SQIVND (reference sequence). Written as DNA, the CDR3 is TGTGCCAGTAGTATTCCCTTCAGGGGGCTGGTGAACACTGAAGCTTTCTTT. This translates into CASSIPFRGLVNTEAFF.

The J gene is TRBJ1-1, the V gene TRBV6-4; no clear D. This CDR3 spans 14 amino acids. Per germline, CDR1 MRHNA and CDR2 SNTAGT. V was cut by 5 bases and J by 6 bases, with 16 bases left in between. The CDR3 region has the DNA TGTGCCAGCAGTTTAGAGGTAGTAGGGTCTGAAGCTTTCTTT. It yields the protein CASSLEVVGSEAFF.

The CDR3 loop reads CSVKGTSGNNEQFF. Written as DNA, the CDR3 is TGCAGCGTCAAGGGGACTAGCGGGAACAATGAGCAGTTCTTC. The chain joins TRBV29-1 to TRBJ2-1; TRBD2 agrees at 13 bases. The trim removed 6 bases at V and 5 bases at J, leaving 4 bases unmatched. This CDR3 has 14 amino acids. Germline V gene data show CDR1 as SQVTM and CDR2 as ANQGSEA.

In its sample, this clone was seen once. The chain uses TRBV6-5 and TRBJ2-1; tentatively, D is TRBD2 (5 bases). The CDR3 sequence is 13 residues long. The V end lost 4 bases, the J end lost 5 bases, and 9 bases lay between the germline ends. The V gene's germline CDR1 is MNHEY and CDR2 SVGAGI. CDR3 sequence (DNA): TGTGCCAGCAGTTTTGCGGAGGACAATGAGCAGTTCTTC. This codes for CASSFAEDNEQFF.